These T cell receptor beta chains were read from a single sample in a study of blood T cell repertoires in COVID-19. The protocol was immunoSEQ multiplex PCR, while the TCRdb copy is restricted to in-frame clones and leaves out a portion. The profile shows roughly 260,000 clones, approximately 91% of them singletons. Sequenced input: peripheral blood. The receptors come from a person aged 18-29 years with COVID-19, enrolled during active disease. Each CDR3 is given with its conserved first and last residue.

CDR3 protein: CATSRAPGYNEQFF
V gene: TRBV15

CDR3 protein: CASSPFPREDTEAFF
V gene: TRBV9

CDR3 protein: CATAGTLLGEQYF
V gene: TRBV19

CDR3 protein: CASMVRDYQYF
V gene: TRBV6-5

CDR3 protein: CASSEIAGLNTGELFF
V gene: TRBV2

CDR3 protein: CASSQDLTGRSPLHF
V gene: TRBV4-1

CDR3 protein: CSAYRDGEQYF
V gene: TRBV29-1

CDR3 protein: CASRDKTRAFF
V gene: TRBV12-3/TRBV12-4

CDR3 protein: CASSPQGKSYGYTF
V gene: TRBV6-5

CDR3 protein: CASSSPPRGTSGGNEQFF
V gene: TRBV6-2/TRBV6-3

CDR3 protein: CASSVVGGAEDTQYF
V gene: TRBV9

CDR3 protein: CASSSPGTGKETQYF
V gene: TRBV5-1

CDR3 protein: CASSLGGGPYEQYF
V gene: TRBV5-1

CDR3 protein: CAISSTGGEETQYF
V gene: TRBV10-3

CDR3 protein: CASSKAPTPGLAGGRGWYEQYF
V gene: TRBV21-1

CDR3 protein: CSAKPEAEAFF
V gene: TRBV20-1

CDR3 protein: CASSHQSGNTIYF
V gene: TRBV19

CDR3 protein: CASSSRDRTSGDTGHF
V gene: TRBV6-2/TRBV6-3

CDR3 protein: CASSLVPYEQYF
V gene: TRBV11-2

CDR3 protein: CASSADRGTLNEQFF
V gene: TRBV5-1

CDR3 protein: CASSQEQGGYGYTF
V gene: TRBV4-1

CDR3 protein: CASSLAEGLAGEKGEQFF
V gene: TRBV5-1

CDR3 protein: CASSDSSGKYGIQYF
V gene: TRBV3-1/TRBV3-2

CDR3 protein: CASSLGGPSSYNEQFF
V gene: TRBV27

CDR3 protein: CASSQDGSPYEQYF
V gene: TRBV4-2

CDR3 protein: CASSLGTGSEQYF
V gene: TRBV5-6

CDR3 protein: CASSPPGQGPYEQYF
V gene: TRBV5-1

CDR3 protein: CASSLREGNTEAFF
V gene: TRBV7-8

CDR3 protein: CASSQDQQGAGYTF
V gene: TRBV18

CDR3 protein: CATSDTGGPNEKLFF
V gene: TRBV24-1

CDR3 protein: CASSRGNTGELFF
V gene: TRBV28

CDR3 protein: CASGLVPHIDRQFF
V gene: TRBV12-5

CDR3 protein: CASSQDVGEGTGELFF
V gene: TRBV3-1/TRBV3-2

CDR3 protein: CASSVATGATYEQYF
V gene: TRBV9

CDR3 protein: CASSQAQDAAGELFF
V gene: TRBV4-3

CDR3 protein: CASSQETSEQFF
V gene: TRBV3-1/TRBV3-2

CDR3 protein: CASSTTPFSPLWYF
V gene: TRBV19

CDR3 protein: CASSIGQGARETQYF
V gene: TRBV19

CDR3 protein: CASSPGQGLINEQYF
V gene: TRBV4-1

CDR3 protein: CASQPQREGLEQYF
V gene: TRBV12-5

CDR3 protein: CASSLGASGRAGETQYF
V gene: TRBV5-1

CDR3 protein: CASSLEALAGPQETQYF
V gene: TRBV11-2

CDR3 protein: CASSPLREQFF
V gene: TRBV5-8

CDR3 protein: CASSNTLAGGDGTGELFF
V gene: TRBV13